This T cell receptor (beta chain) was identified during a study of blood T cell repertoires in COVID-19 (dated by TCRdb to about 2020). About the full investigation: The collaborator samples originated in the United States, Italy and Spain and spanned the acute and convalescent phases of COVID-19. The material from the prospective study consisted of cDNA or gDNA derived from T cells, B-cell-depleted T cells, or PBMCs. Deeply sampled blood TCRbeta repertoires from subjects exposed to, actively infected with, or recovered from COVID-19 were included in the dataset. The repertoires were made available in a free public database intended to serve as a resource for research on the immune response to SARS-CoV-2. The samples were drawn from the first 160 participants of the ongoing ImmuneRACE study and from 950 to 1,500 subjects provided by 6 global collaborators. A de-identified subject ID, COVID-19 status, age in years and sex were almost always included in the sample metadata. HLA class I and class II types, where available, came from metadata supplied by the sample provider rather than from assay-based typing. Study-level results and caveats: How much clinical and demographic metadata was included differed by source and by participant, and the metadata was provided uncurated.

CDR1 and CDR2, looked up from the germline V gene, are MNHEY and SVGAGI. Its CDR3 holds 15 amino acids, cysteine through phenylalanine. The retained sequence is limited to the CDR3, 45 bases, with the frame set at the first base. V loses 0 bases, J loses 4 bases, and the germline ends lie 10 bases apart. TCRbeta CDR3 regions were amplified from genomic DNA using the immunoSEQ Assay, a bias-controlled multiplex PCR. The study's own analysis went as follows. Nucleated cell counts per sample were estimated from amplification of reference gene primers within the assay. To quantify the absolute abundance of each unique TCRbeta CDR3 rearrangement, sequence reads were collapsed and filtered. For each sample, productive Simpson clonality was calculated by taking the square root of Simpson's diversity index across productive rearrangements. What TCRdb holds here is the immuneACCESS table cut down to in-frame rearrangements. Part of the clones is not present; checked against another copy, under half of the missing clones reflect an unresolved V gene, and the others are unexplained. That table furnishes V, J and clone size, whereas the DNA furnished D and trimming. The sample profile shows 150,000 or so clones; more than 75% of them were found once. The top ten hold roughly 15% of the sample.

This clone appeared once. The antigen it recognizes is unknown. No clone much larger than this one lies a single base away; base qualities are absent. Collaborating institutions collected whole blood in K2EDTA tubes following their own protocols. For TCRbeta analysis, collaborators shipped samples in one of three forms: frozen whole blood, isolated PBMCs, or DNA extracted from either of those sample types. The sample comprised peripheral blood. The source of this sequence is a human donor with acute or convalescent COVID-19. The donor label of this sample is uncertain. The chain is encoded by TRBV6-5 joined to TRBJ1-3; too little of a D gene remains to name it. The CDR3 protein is CASSYSTGLGNTIYF. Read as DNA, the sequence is TGTGCCAGCAGTTACTCGACGGGTTTAGGAAACACCATATATTTT.